The subject of this entry is one T cell receptor (beta chain). This clone came up once. It has no known antigen specificity. Base qualities were left out, and no much larger clone turns up one base away. TCRbeta CDR3 regions were amplified from genomic DNA using the immunoSEQ Assay, a bias-controlled multiplex PCR. The published analysis was carried out like this. The number of nucleated cells in each sample was estimated by amplification of reference gene primers within the assay. To quantify the absolute abundance of each unique TCRbeta CDR3 rearrangement, sequence reads were collapsed and filtered. For each sample, productive Simpson clonality was calculated by taking the square root of Simpson's diversity index across productive rearrangements. What TCRdb holds here is the immuneACCESS table cut down to in-frame rearrangements. Part of the clones is not present; checked against another copy, under half of the missing clones reflect an unresolved V gene, and the others are unexplained. D and trimming were read from the DNA, whereas the V and J calls and clone size are those reported in that table. The sample profile shows roughly 80,000 clones; about three quarters of them were found once. The top ten constitute 8.5% to 10% of the sample.

Via the germline V gene (reference sequence), CDR1 is MNHEY and CDR2 SMNVEV. Trimming accounts for 2 bases at V and 4 bases at J, while the number of junction bases matched to no gene is 4. The CDR3 goes from the cysteine to the phenylalanine over 16 residues. Only the CDR3 part of the read is kept: 48 bases, read in frame from the first base. These data originate in a study of blood T cell repertoires in COVID-19 (dated by TCRdb to the early 2020s). At the level of the whole study: Collaborator samples came from the United States, Italy and Spain and covered acute and convalescent phases of COVID-19. The samples were drawn from the first 160 participants of the ongoing ImmuneRACE study and from 950 to 1,500 subjects provided by 6 global collaborators. HLA class I and class II types, where available, came from metadata supplied by the sample provider rather than from assay-based typing. A freely available public database, intended as a resource for researchers studying the immune response to SARS-CoV-2, is where the repertoires were released. The dataset comprised deeply sampled blood TCRbeta repertoires from subjects exposed to, actively infected with, or recovered from COVID-19. The material from the prospective study consisted of cDNA or gDNA derived from T cells, B-cell-depleted T cells, or PBMCs. The sample metadata nearly always contained a de-identified subject ID, COVID-19 status, age in years and sex.

The research as a whole found: How much clinical and demographic metadata was included differed by source and by participant, and the metadata was provided uncurated.

Each collaborating institution followed its own protocols to collect whole blood in K2EDTA tubes. For TCRbeta analysis, collaborators shipped samples in one of three forms: frozen whole blood, isolated PBMCs, or DNA extracted from either of those sample types. The sequence was collected from a human donor in a cohort sampled during active COVID-19. The rearrangement combines TRBV27 with TRBJ2-2, and 10 bases in between align with TRBD1. What was sequenced was peripheral blood. The CDR3 here reads CASSLLTGGGTGELFF. Read as DNA, the sequence is TGTGCCAGCAGTTTACTGACAGGGGGCGGCACCGGGGAGCTGTTTTTT.